This T cell receptor (beta chain) comes out of a study of blood T cell repertoires in COVID-19. About the research overall: Sites in the United States, Italy and Spain provided acute and convalescent COVID-19 samples. PBMCs, B-cell-depleted T cells, or T cells provided the cDNA or gDNA that made up the material.

Per the original methods: Estimates of nucleated cell counts were drawn from the amplification of reference gene primers. Generated by immunoSEQ multiplex PCR, the TCRdb table keeps only in-frame clones and is missing some. The V and J calls and clone size were taken over from that table, and D and trimming were inferred from the DNA. The sample records around 86,000 clones, approximately 89% being singletons. The germline V and J ends were trimmed by 2 bases and 0 bases, with 4 bases remaining between them. CDR3 size: 13 residues. This clone is a singleton in its sample. The V and J genes are TRBV12-3 or TRBV12-4 and TRBJ1-2; no definite D call. This sequence was found in a human donor with acute or convalescent COVID-19. The donor label of this sample is uncertain. Sequencing was done on a sample of peripheral blood. CDR3 residues: CASSLTANYGYTF. The CDR3 nucleotides read TGTGCCAGCAGTTTAACGGCTAACTATGGCTACACCTTC.